These 15 T cell receptor beta chains share one sample of origin, sequenced in a study of cytomegalovirus exposure and HLA in healthy donors. The PCR was carried out with 60 Vbeta primers and 13 Jbeta primers. TCRdb keeps only in-frame clones here, not all; method: immunoSEQ multiplex PCR. The data contain about 170,000 clones, 80% of them singletons. The specimen sequenced was PBMCs. The receptors shown here come from a woman in her 50s in good health and CMV-seropositive.

This rearrangement joins TRBV2 to TRBJ1-2, with TRBD1 identical over 9 bases. In germline, CDR1 is SNHLY, CDR2 FYNNEI. V shed 9 bases and J 2 bases; nucleotides not matched to a gene: 13. CDR3 length: 16 residues. In DNA form, the CDR3 reads TGTGCCAGGACTAGGACAGGGGCGGCTACGAACTATGGCTACACCTTC. Translating it yields CARTRTGAATNYGYTF.

The V gene is TRBV5-1, the J gene TRBJ2-5; a weak D match, TRBD2 (5 bases). Looked up from germline, CDR1 is SGHRS and CDR2 is YFSETQ. Trimming removed 3 bases at V and 2 bases at J, with 14 bases between. The CDR3 consists of 15 residues. CDR3 sequence (DNA): TGCGCCAGCAGCTCGACTAAGGTCGGGCAAGAGACCCAGTACTTC. It is translated as CASSSTKVGQETQYF.

The CDR3 loop is CASSQGPVGVLNTEAFF. CDR3 in DNA: TGTGCCAGCAGCCAAGGACCGGTAGGGGTCCTGAACACTGAAGCTTTCTTT. The rearrangement joins TRBV14 to TRBJ1-1, with D tentatively TRBD1 (5 bases). The germline CDR1 and CDR2 sequences are SGHDN and FVKESK. The CDR3 has 17 amino acids. Trimming took 1 base from V and 0 from J, leaving 15 bases between them.

The chain recombines TRBV29-1 with TRBJ2-7, with 7 bases lining up with TRBD2. This CDR3 has 13 residues. The ends lost 4 bases at V and 2 bases at J; junction bases unmatched: 5. Germline lookup yields CDR1 SQVTM and CDR2 ANQGSEA. DNA for the CDR3: TGCAGCGTTGTCAGCGGGACCACCTACGAGCAGTACTTC. Translation gives CSVVSGTTYEQYF.

The V gene is TRBV7-3, the J gene TRBJ1-2; 7 bases agree with TRBD1. The CDR3 runs to 14 residues. The V and J ends lost 5 bases and 6 bases, in that order; junction bases with no gene match: 9. CDR1 and CDR2 (germline): SGHTA, FQGTGA. The CDR3 loop reads CASSPGTVGHGYTF. For the CDR3, the DNA is TGTGCCAGCAGCCCCGGGACAGTTGGTCATGGCTACACCTTC.

This clone was recorded a few times. V is TRBV6-1 and J is TRBJ2-7, with 9 nucleotides matching TRBD2. The CDR3 has 13 amino acids. The V and J ends lost 6 bases and 3 bases, in that order; junction bases with no gene match: 3. CDR1 and CDR2 (germline): MNHNS, SASEGT. The CDR3 nucleotides are TGTGCCAGCAGCGGACTAGCGATCTACGAGCAGTACTTC. This codes for CASSGLAIYEQYF.

This clone was counted a few times. V is TRBV11-2 and J is TRBJ1-2, with 8 bases that match TRBD1. Germline lookup yields CDR1 SGHAT and CDR2 FQNNGV. There are 16 residues in the CDR3. With V trimmed by 3 bases and J by 7 bases, 13 bases remained unmatched. CDR3 sequence (DNA): TGTGCCAGCAGCTTCACTTTCCGGCAGGGGGCTGCTGGCTACACCTTC. Translated: CASSFTFRQGAAGYTF.

This clone appeared once. CDR3 loop: CAISESRRAGASYEQYF. The CDR3 coding sequence is TGTGCCATCAGTGAGTCCAGGCGCGCGGGAGCCAGCTACGAGCAGTACTTC. The chain combines TRBV10-3 with TRBJ2-5, with 7 bases that match TRBD2. The end of the DNA aligns better with TRBJ2-7, so the J call may be wrong. CDR3 length: 17 amino acids. Germline lookup yields CDR1 ENHRY and CDR2 SYGVKD.

This sequence joins TRBV2 and TRBJ2-7; a possible D gene is TRBD1 (6 bases). The CDR3 consists of 15 residues. Germline V gene lookup returns CDR1 SNHLY and CDR2 FYNNEI. The V gene lost 1 base and the J gene lost 3 bases, with 13 bases spanning the gap. The CDR3 coding sequence is TGTGCCAGCAGTGAAGTGGCAGGGGTGGGCTACGAGCAGTACTTC. Its protein product is CASSEVAGVGYEQYF.

The CDR3 spells CASSSPGQGAPGEQFF. For the CDR3, the DNA is TGTGCCAGCAGTTCACCGGGACAGGGGGCGCCCGGTGAGCAGTTCTTC. The chain recombines TRBV6-5 with TRBJ2-1; TRBD1 matches 12 bases. Germline CDR1 and CDR2: MNHEY and SVGAGI. The CDR3 loop spans 16 amino acids. The V gene end was trimmed by 4 bases and the J gene end by 9 bases; junction bases not matched to a gene: 10.

The chain is built from TRBV5-1 and TRBJ2-3, with a possible D match to TRBD2 (6 bases). V lost 2 bases, J lost 7 bases, and 8 bases lay in between. The CDR3 covers 12 residues. Germline loops: CDR1 SGHRS, CDR2 YFSETQ. In nucleotides, the CDR3 is TGCGCCAGCAGCTTTAGCGGTTATACGCAGTATTTT. Protein sequence: CASSFSGYTQYF.

The V and J genes are TRBV9 and TRBJ2-7; D is possibly TRBD1 (5 bases). V lost 4 bases and J lost 1, with 12 bases in between. CDR3 length: 14 residues. The germline V gene encodes CDR1 SGDLS and CDR2 YYNGEE. CDR3 sequence reads: CASSTSTASYEQYF. The DNA of the CDR3 is TGTGCCAGCAGCACTTCGACAGCTTCCTACGAGCAGTACTTC.

V and J are TRBV7-6 and TRBJ2-7, with D tentatively TRBD2 (6 bases). CDR1 and CDR2 from the germline V gene are SGHVS and FNYEAQ. The CDR3 is 16 amino acids. Trimming removed 3 bases at V and 0 bases at J, with 15 bases between. The CDR3 sequence: CASSFPPGLSSYEQYF. CDR3 bases: TGTGCCAGCAGCTTCCCACCGGGACTTAGCTCCTACGAGCAGTACTTC.

The genes are TRBV5-1 and TRBJ2-7; D is perhaps TRBD2 (7 bases). In germline, CDR1 is SGHRS, CDR2 YFSETQ. V shed 0 bases and J shed 6 bases, with 13 bases lying between them. The CDR3 covers 14 residues. The CDR3 sequence: CASSLGRGRVEQYF. In nucleotides, the CDR3 is TGCGCCAGCAGCTTGGGGCGGGGGCGCGTCGAGCAGTACTTC.

This clone was observed a handful of times. The gene calls are TRBV5-1 and TRBJ2-1, with 11 bases lining up with TRBD2. There are 16 residues in the CDR3. The germline V gene has CDR1 SGHRS and CDR2 YFSETQ. J lost 7 bases, V lost 4 bases, and 10 bases had no gene match. The CDR3 spells CASSPRLAGIRNEQFF. CDR3 coding DNA: TGCGCCAGCAGCCCAAGACTAGCGGGAATTAGGAATGAGCAGTTCTTC.